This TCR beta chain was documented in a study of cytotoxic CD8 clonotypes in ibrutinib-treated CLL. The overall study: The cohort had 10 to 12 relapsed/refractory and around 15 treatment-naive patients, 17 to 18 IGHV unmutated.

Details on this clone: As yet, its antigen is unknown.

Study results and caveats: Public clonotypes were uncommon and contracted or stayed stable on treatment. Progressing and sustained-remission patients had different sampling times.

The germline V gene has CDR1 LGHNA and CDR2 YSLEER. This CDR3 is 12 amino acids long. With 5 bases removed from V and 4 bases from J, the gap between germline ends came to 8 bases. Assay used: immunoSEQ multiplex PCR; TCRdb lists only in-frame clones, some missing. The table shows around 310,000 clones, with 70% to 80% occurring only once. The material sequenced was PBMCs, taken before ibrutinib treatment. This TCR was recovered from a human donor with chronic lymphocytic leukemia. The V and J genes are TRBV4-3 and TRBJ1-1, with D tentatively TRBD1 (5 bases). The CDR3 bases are TGCGCCAGCAGCAAGGGGTCCACTGAAGCTTTCTTT. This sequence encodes CASSKGSTEAFF.